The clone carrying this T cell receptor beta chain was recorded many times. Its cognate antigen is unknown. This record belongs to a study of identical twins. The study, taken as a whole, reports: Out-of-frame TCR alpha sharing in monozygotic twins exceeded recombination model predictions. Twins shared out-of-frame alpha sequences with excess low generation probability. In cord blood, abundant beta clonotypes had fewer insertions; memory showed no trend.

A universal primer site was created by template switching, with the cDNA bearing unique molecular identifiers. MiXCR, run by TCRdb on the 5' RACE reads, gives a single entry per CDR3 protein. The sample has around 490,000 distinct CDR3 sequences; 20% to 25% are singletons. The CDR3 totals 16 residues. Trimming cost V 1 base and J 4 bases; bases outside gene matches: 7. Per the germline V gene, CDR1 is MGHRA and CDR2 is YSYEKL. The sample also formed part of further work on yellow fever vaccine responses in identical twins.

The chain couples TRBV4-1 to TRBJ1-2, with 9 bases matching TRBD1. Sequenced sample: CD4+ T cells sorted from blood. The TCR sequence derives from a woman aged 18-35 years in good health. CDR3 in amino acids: CASSQATGGAGYGYTF. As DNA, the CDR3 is TGCGCCAGCAGCCAAGCTACAGGGGGCGCAGGCTATGGCTACACCTTC.